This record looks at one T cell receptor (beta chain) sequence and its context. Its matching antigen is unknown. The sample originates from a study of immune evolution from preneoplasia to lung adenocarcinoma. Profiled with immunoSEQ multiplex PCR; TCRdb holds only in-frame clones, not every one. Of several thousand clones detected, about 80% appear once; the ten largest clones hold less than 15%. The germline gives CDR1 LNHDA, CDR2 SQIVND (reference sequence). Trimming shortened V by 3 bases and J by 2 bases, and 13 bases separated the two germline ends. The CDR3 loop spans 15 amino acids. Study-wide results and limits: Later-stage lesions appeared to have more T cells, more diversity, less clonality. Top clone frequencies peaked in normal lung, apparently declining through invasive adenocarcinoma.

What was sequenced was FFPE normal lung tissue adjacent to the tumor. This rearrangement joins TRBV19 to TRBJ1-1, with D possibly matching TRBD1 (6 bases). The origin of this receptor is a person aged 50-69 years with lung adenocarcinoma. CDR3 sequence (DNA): TGTGCCAGTAGTATGGGGGCTGGAGCAAACACTGAAGCTTTCTTT. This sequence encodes CASSMGAGANTEAFF.